The 13 T cell receptor beta chains below come from one sample, sequenced in a study of tumor-infiltrating lymphocytes in localized non-small cell lung cancer (dated by TCRdb to the early 2020s). The method behind the library was the immunoSEQ multiplex PCR assay. TCRdb's version of the immuneACCESS table is confined to in-frame rearrangements and falls short of the full clone set. An unresolved V gene accounts for under half of the shortfall where checked; the remainder is of unknown origin. Here the sample has some 30,000 clones; around 85% occur a single time. The biggest ten clones account for roughly 1.9% of the sample. The source material was lung tumor tissue. These receptors all stem from a human donor with non-small cell lung cancer.

The chain joins TRBV18 to TRBJ2-7, with 10 nucleotides matching TRBD1. The V gene's germline CDR1 is KGHSH and CDR2 LQKENI. This CDR3 spans 16 amino acids. With V trimmed by 6 bases and J by 7 bases, 15 bases remained unmatched. The chain's CDR3 is CASSKGPGQGPREQYF. As DNA, the CDR3 is TGTGCCAGCTCGAAAGGTCCGGGACAGGGGCCTCGGGAGCAGTACTTC.

This clone was observed a single time. The chain joins TRBV2 to TRBJ1-5; 8 bases are shared with TRBD1. This CDR3 region has 15 residues. V dropped 5 bases and J dropped 0; count of bases not matched to a gene: 3. Germline V gene sequence: CDR1 SNHLY, CDR2 FYNNEI. In DNA, the CDR3 is TGTGCCAGCAGTCAACAGGGGGATAGCAATCAGCCCCAGCATTTT. Translation gives CASSQQGDSNQPQHF.

This sequence joins TRBV28 and TRBJ1-4; possibly TRBD1 for D (5 bases). Trimming cost V 5 bases and J 4 bases, with 11 bases left between them. The V gene's germline CDR1 is MDHEN and CDR2 SYDVKM. The CDR3 covers 14 residues. The CDR3, as DNA: TGTGCCAGCAGTGGGAGGGGTGGTAATGAAAAACTGTTTTTT. Translating it yields CASSGRGGNEKLFF.

The rearrangement uses TRBV18 and TRBJ1-1, with D unresolved. This CDR3 contains 12 residues. CDR1 is KGHSH and CDR2 is LQKENI in the germline V gene. V lost 2 bases and J lost 6, with 7 bases in between. The CDR3 loop is CASSPNQPEAFF. The CDR3 DNA reads as TGTGCCAGCTCACCAAACCAGCCTGAAGCTTTCTTT.

The chain links TRBV2 to TRBJ2-1; D is possibly TRBD2 (6 bases). Germline CDR1 and CDR2: SNHLY and FYNNEI. The V and J ends lost 8 bases and 9 bases respectively, with 8 bases between them. This CDR3 has 10 residues. The CDR3 loop reads CASPGVEQFF. The DNA of the CDR3 is TGTGCCAGCCCGGGAGTTGAGCAGTTCTTC.

J is TRBJ2-3 and V is TRBV20-1; D is uncertain. The CDR3 is 10 residues long. Trimming removed 6 bases from V and 3 bases from J, with 4 bases in between. In germline, CDR1 is DFQATT, CDR2 SNEGSKA (reference sequence). CDR3 amino acids: CSAMTDTQYF. The CDR3 nucleotides are TGCAGTGCGATGACAGATACGCAGTATTTT.

The CDR3 DNA reads TGCAGCGTTGAAGAGTTCCAATGGGCCAAAAACATTCAGTACTTC. Translating gives CSVEEFQWAKNIQYF. The V and J genes are TRBV29-1 and TRBJ2-4; D call uncertain. This CDR3 has 15 residues. The germline V gene encodes CDR1 SQVTM and CDR2 ANQGSEA. V shed 0 bases and J shed 1 base, with 10 bases lying between them.

The chain couples TRBV30 to TRBJ2-1; D is unclear. Trimming took off 2 bases at V and 7 bases at J, with 9 bases between the two ends. Germline V gene sequence: CDR1 GTSNPN, CDR2 SVGIG (reference sequence). The CDR3 extends over 12 amino acids. The CDR3 sequence: CAWSPSNNEQFF. Written as DNA, the CDR3 is TGTGCCTGGAGTCCCTCGAATAATGAGCAGTTCTTC.

The J gene is TRBJ1-2, the V gene TRBV23-1; D may be TRBD1 (5 bases). TRBV23-1 is designated an ORF whose function remains uncertain. Trimming stripped 4 bases from V and 6 bases from J, with 15 bases between. The CDR3 totals 14 residues. The CDR3 spells CASSPQEERDGYTF. In nucleotides, the CDR3 is TGCGCCAGCAGTCCACAGGAAGAGAGGGATGGCTACACCTTC.

This chain joins TRBV27 and TRBJ1-2, with a possible D match to TRBD1 (5 bases). This CDR3 has 15 amino acids. Germline loops: CDR1 MNHEY, CDR2 SMNVEV (reference sequence). Trimming pared 0 bases from V and 6 bases from J, leaving 14 bases between. The CDR3 DNA reads TGTGCCAGCAGTTTATCCGCAGGGTCGGGGGATGGCTACACCTTC. Amino acids: CASSLSAGSGDGYTF.

The J gene is TRBJ2-2, the V gene TRBV7-9, with D unresolved. Germline-derived CDR1 and CDR2 are SEHNR and FQNEAQ (reference sequence). Trimming removed 1 base from V and 4 bases from J, with 7 bases in between. This CDR3 has 14 residues. CDR3 sequence reads: CASSLVGSTGELFF. The CDR3 DNA sequence: TGTGCCAGCAGCTTAGTTGGGTCCACCGGGGAGCTGTTTTTT. The whole variable domain, filled in from reference TRBV7-9 and TRBJ2-2, reads DTGVSQNPRHKITKRGQNVTFRCDPISEHNRLYWYRQTLGQGPEFLTYFQNEAQLEKSRLLSDRFSAERPKGSFSTLEIQRTEQGDSAMYLCASSLVGSTGELFFGEGSRLTVL.

This chain connects TRBV5-1 to TRBJ2-5; weak D call: TRBD1 (6 bases). The V gene lost 5 bases and the J gene lost 2 bases, with 10 bases spanning the gap. CDR3 size: 13 residues. Germline CDR1 is SGHRS and CDR2 is YFSETQ. The CDR3 nucleotides read TGCGCCAGCAGAATCGGACAGCAAGAGACCCAGTACTTC. Its translation is CASRIGQQETQYF.

This chain links TRBV7-2 with TRBJ1-1; D possibly corresponds to TRBD1 (6 bases). CDR3 length: 14 amino acids. V lost 3 bases, J lost 1 base, and 9 bases lay in between. Germline loops: CDR1 SGHTA, CDR2 FQGNSA. The CDR3 DNA sequence: TGTGCCAGCAGCTTTCGACAGGCGAACACTGAAGCTTTCTTT. This sequence encodes CASSFRQANTEAFF.